This T cell receptor (beta chain) was sequenced in a study of blood T cell repertoires in COVID-19. In the study overall: PBMCs, B-cell-depleted T cells, or T cells provided the cDNA or gDNA that made up the material.

Here immunoSEQ multiplex PCR was the method, and the copy in TCRdb shows in-frame clones only, minus some. The repertoire holds 250,000 to 300,000 clones, around 78% seen once, with under 5.5% in the top ten. This clone was recorded a few times. V lost 9 bases and J 15 bases, leaving 23 bases between the germline ends. The CDR3 covers 13 residues. Germline V gene data show CDR1 as SNHLY and CDR2 as FYNNEI. The chain recombines TRBV2 with TRBJ1-4; D is undetermined. The clonotype comes from a man between 60 and 75 years old who had recovered from COVID-19. Source material: peripheral blood. The CDR3 here is CARETRESENLFF. The CDR3 region has the DNA TGTGCCAGAGAGACGCGGGAATCTGAAAATTTGTTTTTT.